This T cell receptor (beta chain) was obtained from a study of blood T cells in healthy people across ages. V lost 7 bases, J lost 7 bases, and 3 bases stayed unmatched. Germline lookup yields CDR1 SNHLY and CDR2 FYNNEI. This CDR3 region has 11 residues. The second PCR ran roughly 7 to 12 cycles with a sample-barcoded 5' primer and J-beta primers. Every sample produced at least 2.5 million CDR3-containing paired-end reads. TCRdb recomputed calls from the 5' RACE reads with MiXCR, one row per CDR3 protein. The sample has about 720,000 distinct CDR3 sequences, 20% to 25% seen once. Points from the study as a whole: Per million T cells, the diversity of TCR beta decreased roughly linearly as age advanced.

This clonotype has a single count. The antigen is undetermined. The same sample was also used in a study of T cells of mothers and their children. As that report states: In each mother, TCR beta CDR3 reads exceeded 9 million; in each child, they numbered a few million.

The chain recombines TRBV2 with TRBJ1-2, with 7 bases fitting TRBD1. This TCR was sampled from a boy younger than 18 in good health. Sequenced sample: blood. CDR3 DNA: TGTGCCAGCAACACAGGGGTTGGCTACACCTTC. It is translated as CASNTGVGYTF.